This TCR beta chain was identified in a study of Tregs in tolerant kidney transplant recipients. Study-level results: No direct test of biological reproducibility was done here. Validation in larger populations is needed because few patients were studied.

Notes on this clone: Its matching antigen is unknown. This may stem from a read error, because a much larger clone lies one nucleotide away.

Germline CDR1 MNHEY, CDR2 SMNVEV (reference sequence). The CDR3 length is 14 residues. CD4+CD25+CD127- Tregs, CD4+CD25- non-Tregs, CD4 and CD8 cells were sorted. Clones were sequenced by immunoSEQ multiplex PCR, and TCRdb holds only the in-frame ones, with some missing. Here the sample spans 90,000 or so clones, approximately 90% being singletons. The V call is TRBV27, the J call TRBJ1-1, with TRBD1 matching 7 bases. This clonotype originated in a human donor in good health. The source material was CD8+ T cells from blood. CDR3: CANSLSPTGPEAFF. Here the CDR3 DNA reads TGTGCCAACAGTTTATCGCCGACAGGGCCTGAAGCTTTCTTT.